Listed here is a single T cell receptor (beta chain). The data are from a study of T cell changes during pregnancy in multiple sclerosis. Assay: immunoSEQ multiplex PCR; the TCRdb copy retains only in-frame clones and omits some. This table has under 95,000 clones, roughly 93% appearing once. This CDR3 is 14 amino acids long. Germline V gene data show CDR1 as MGHDK and CDR2 as SYGVNS. V lost 3 bases to trimming and J lost 10 bases, with 13 bases between them. The receptor's source is a female donor in good health, enrolled as a control in a pregnancy study. The sequencing used peripheral blood, collected in the second trimester of pregnancy. The J gene is TRBJ1-6, the V gene TRBV25-1; tentatively, D is TRBD1 (5 bases). In DNA form, the CDR3 reads TGTGCCAGCAGTGACAGAGTCAGGGTCTCACCCCTCCACTTT. Protein sequence: CASSDRVRVSPLHF.